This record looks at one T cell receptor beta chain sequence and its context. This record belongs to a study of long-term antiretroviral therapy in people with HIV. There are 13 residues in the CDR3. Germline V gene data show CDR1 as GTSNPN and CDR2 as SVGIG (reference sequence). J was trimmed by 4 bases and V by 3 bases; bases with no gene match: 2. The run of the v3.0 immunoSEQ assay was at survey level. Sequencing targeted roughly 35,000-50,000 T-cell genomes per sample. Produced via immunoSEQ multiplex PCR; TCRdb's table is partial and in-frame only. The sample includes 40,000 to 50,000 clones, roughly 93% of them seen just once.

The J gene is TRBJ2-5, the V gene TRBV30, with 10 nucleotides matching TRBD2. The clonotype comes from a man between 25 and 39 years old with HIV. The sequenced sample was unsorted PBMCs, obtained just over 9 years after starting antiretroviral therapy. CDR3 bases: TGTGCCTGGAGGCTAGCGGGGGCAGAGACCCAGTACTTC. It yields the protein CAWRLAGAETQYF.